Listed below are T cell receptor beta chains from one sample, sequenced in a study of vaccination and CD4 T cells after COVID-19. TCRdb re-called the PCR reads through MiXCR, storing one row per CDR3 protein. The profile covers 11,000 to 15,000 distinct CDR3 sequences, with approximately 35% appearing a single time and over 30% taken by the ten largest. No cognate antigen is known for these TCRs. The sequenced material came from cultured CD4+ T cells from blood. These receptor sequences come from a human donor with COVID-19. Both conserved end residues are part of each CDR3. Fields, in order: J gene, clone size, V gene, D gene, CDR3 DNA, CDR3 protein. D genes are given only for firm matches. The size of a clone is reported for some rows only, either as once, few or many, or as a class for expanded clones.

>TRBJ1-5|once|TRBV5-6|TRBD1
TGTGCCAGCAGCTCCCGGACAGGGGGGAATAATCAGCCCCAGCATTTT
CASSSRTGGNNQPQHF
>TRBJ2-3|NA|TRBV5-1|TRBD2
TGCGCCAGCAGTCATAGCGGGGGTAGCACAGATACGCAGTATTTT
CASSHSGGSTDTQYF
>TRBJ1-6|few|TRBV2|NA
TGTGCCAGCACCGGGCCTAACCCAAATAATTCACCCCTCCACTTT
CASTGPNPNNSPLHF
>TRBJ1-1|NA|TRBV11-3|NA
TGTGCCAGCAGGCGCAGGGGCCGTAACACTGAAGCTTTCTTT
CASRRRGRNTEAFF
>TRBJ2-4|NA|TRBV21-1|NA
TGTGCCAGCAGCAAAGTGGGGCGGGCGAGCCTTGCCAAAAACATTCAGTACTTC
CASSKVGRASLAKNIQYF
>TRBJ2-2|NA|TRBV18|NA
TGTGCCAGCTCACCGCAGGGAGCCGCGAACACCGGGGAGCTGTTTTTT
CASSPQGAANTGELFF
>TRBJ2-1|few|TRBV7-2|NA
TGTGCCAGCGTCAGGGGGGCAGTACAAATGAATGAGCAGTTCTTC
CASVRGAVQMNEQFF
>TRBJ2-7|NA|TRBV6-2/TRBV6-3|NA
TGTGCCAGCAGTTACCTTCCCAGCTCCTACGAGCAGTACTTC
CASSYLPSSYEQYF
>TRBJ2-3|NA|TRBV5-1|NA
TGCGCCAGCAGCTGGCCTCCGGGCGGCACAGATACGCAGTATTTT
CASSWPPGGTDTQYF
>TRBJ1-1|few|TRBV29-1|NA
TGCAGCTCGTGGCCCCTCATGAACACTGAAGCTTTCTTT
CSSWPLMNTEAFF
>TRBJ1-1|NA|TRBV4-2|TRBD1
TGTGCCAGCAGCCCGAGCCGGGGACAGGGGGTAGCTTTCTTT
CASSPSRGQGVAFF
>TRBJ2-7|NA|TRBV9|NA
TGTGCCAGCAGCCCCCGCGTGGTCCAAGGCGAGCAGTACTTC
CASSPRVVQGEQYF
>TRBJ1-5|few|TRBV7-2|NA
TGTGCCAGCAGCTTAGACAATTTTAGCAATCAGCCCCAGCATTTT
CASSLDNFSNQPQHF
>TRBJ1-5|few|TRBV7-2|NA
TGTGCCAGCAGCTTAGTTGGGGGCAATCAGCCCCAGCATTTT
CASSLVGGNQPQHF
>TRBJ2-5|NA|TRBV15|NA
TGTGCCACCAGCAGAGATAAGCTAGCTGGGACCCAGTACTTC
CATSRDKLAGTQYF
>TRBJ1-2|NA|TRBV12-3/TRBV12-4|NA
TGTGCCAGCAGTGCACAAGGGGACTATTATGGCTACACCTTC
CASSAQGDYYGYTF
>TRBJ1-1|NA|TRBV20-1|NA
TGCAGTGCTCCTCAGTCGGAAGCGAACACTGAAGCTTTCTTT
CSAPQSEANTEAFF
>TRBJ2-3|few|TRBV7-7|NA
TGTGCTAGCAGCTCGGGTTCGGGGCCCGATACGCAGTATTTT
CASSSGSGPDTQYF
>TRBJ1-4|NA|TRBV25-1|TRBD1
TGTGCCAGCAGTGACGACAGGGGGCGGTCTAATGAAAAACTGTTTTTT
CASSDDRGRSNEKLFF
>TRBJ2-3|NA|TRBV20-1|NA
TGCAGTGCTAGTCGGCCTCCGAGGGGCACAGATACGCAGTATTTT
CSASRPPRGTDTQYF
>TRBJ2-7|few|TRBV6-2/TRBV6-3|TRBD1
TGTGCCAGCAGTTACTCCCATGGGACAGGGAACTACGAGCAGTACTTC
CASSYSHGTGNYEQYF
>TRBJ1-3|NA|TRBV30|NA
TGTGCCTGGAGTGTATCCGCTTACACCATATATTTT
CAWSVSAYTIYF
>TRBJ1-1|NA|TRBV12-3/TRBV12-4|NA
TGTGCCAGCAGTTTAGCGCGGGGGGGGAACACTGAAGCTTTCTTT
CASSLARGGNTEAFF
>TRBJ2-7|NA|TRBV11-1|TRBD1
TGTGCCAGCAGCGGAGCGGGGACAGGGGGTATGTACGAGCAGTACTTC
CASSGAGTGGMYEQYF
>TRBJ1-5|few|TRBV5-1|NA
TGCGCCAGCAGCCCCTCGGCTGGCAATCAGCCCCAGCATTTT
CASSPSAGNQPQHF
>TRBJ2-5|NA|TRBV21-1|NA
TGTGCCAGCAGCAAAGGGAAAAAAACTCCATTGGGACAGGGAAAAGAGACCCAGTACTTC
CASSKGKKTPLGQGKETQYF
>TRBJ2-5|NA|TRBV12-3/TRBV12-4|NA
TGTGCCAGCAACCAGAACCGGGACTTCCCAGAGACCCAGTACTTC
CASNQNRDFPETQYF
>TRBJ2-5|few|TRBV7-7|TRBD2
TGTGCTAGCAGCCCCAGCGGGGGGGAACAAGAGACCCAGTACTTC
CASSPSGGEQETQYF
>TRBJ2-2|few|TRBV6-1|NA
TGTGCCAGCAGTGAATCAGGTTGGAACACCGGGGAGCTGTTTTTT
CASSESGWNTGELFF
>TRBJ2-2|few|TRBV20-1|TRBD1
TGCAGTGCTATGGGGACAGTCACCGGGGAGCTGTTTTTT
CSAMGTVTGELFF
>TRBJ1-2|few|TRBV6-4|TRBD1
TGTGCCAGCAGTGCCACAGGGGACTATGGCTACACCTTC
CASSATGDYGYTF
>TRBJ1-5|NA|TRBV20-1|NA
TGCAGTGCTAGAGATCTTTCAGGGGCCCCTCAGCCCCAGCATTTT
CSARDLSGAPQPQHF
>TRBJ2-7|NA|TRBV7-9|NA
TGTGCCAGCAGCTTAGTTGGATTCTACGAGCAGTACTTC
CASSLVGFYEQYF
>TRBJ2-4|NA|TRBV19|TRBD1
TGTGCCAGTAGTCAGTGGGGGACCGGGACAGGGTCCCCCGTAGCCAAAAACATTCAGTACTTC
CASSQWGTGTGSPVAKNIQYF
>TRBJ1-2|NA|TRBV5-5|NA
TGTGCCAGCAGCTTGGGTCTGGGTGACTATGGCTACACCTTC
CASSLGLGDYGYTF
>TRBJ2-5|NA|TRBV28|NA
TGTGCCAGCAGACGCAACATCTTTGGGGGGGCCAGAGAGACCCAGTACTTC
CASRRNIFGGARETQYF
>TRBJ1-5|NA|TRBV7-3|NA
TGTGCCAGCAGCCCCGTCGACGGAGATCAGCCCCAGCATTTT
CASSPVDGDQPQHF
>TRBJ1-6|NA|TRBV12-3/TRBV12-4|NA
TGTGCCAGCAGTTCTCGGGGCCATAATTCACCCCTCCACTTT
CASSSRGHNSPLHF
>TRBJ1-2|few|TRBV6-2/TRBV6-3|TRBD1
TGTGCCAGCGGCCAGGGGGGGTTTAACTATGGCTACACCTTC
CASGQGGFNYGYTF
>TRBJ1-5|medium-sized|TRBV2|NA
TGTGCCAGCAAGGGTAGCAATCAGCCCCAGCATTTT
CASKGSNQPQHF
>TRBJ2-3|NA|TRBV27|NA
TGTGCCAGCAGACCTGACCGGGACCTCACAGATACGCAGTATTTT
CASRPDRDLTDTQYF
>TRBJ1-1|few|TRBV6-2/TRBV6-3|NA
TGTGCCAGCAGTTACTGGTCTGAAGCTTTCTTT
CASSYWSEAFF
>TRBJ1-3|few|TRBV6-1|NA
TGTGCCAGCGAATCCGGGACGGCTGGAAACACCATATATTTT
CASESGTAGNTIYF
>TRBJ2-6|NA|TRBV19|NA
TGTGCCAGTAGTTTCGTCGGGGCCAACGTCCTGACTTTC
CASSFVGANVLTF
>TRBJ1-4|NA|TRBV6-1|NA
TGTGCCAGCAGCCGAGGGCCTTCCCCCTCGGGGACTAATGAAAAACTGTTTTTT
CASSRGPSPSGTNEKLFF
>TRBJ1-1|NA|TRBV6-1|TRBD1
TGTGCCAGCAGCCGGGACAGCATGAACACTAAAGCTTTCTTT
CASSRDSMNTKAFF
>TRBJ1-5|NA|TRBV12-3/TRBV12-4|NA
TGTGCCAGCAGTGAGTCGATAGGGAATCAGCCCCAGCATTTT
CASSESIGNQPQHF
>TRBJ2-3|few|TRBV6-1|TRBD2
TGTGCCAGCAGGGGCGAGCGGGGGACAGATACGCAGTATTTT
CASRGERGTDTQYF